The rows below give T cell receptor beta chains drawn from one sample of a study of cytomegalovirus exposure and HLA in healthy donors. Clones were read by immunoSEQ multiplex PCR, and TCRdb kept only the in-frame ones, dropping some. This table holds some 150,000 clones, 76% found once. Sequencing was carried out using PBMCs. These receptors came from a female donor in good health and CMV-seropositive. The CDR3 runs from the conserved cysteine through the conserved F or W. The D gene is left open where the match is weak. Size tells how often a clone was seen (once, few, many) or the class of an expanded clone, and some rows leave it out.

size: once; J: TRBJ1-1; D: TRBD1; V: TRBV4-2; CDR3: CASSQGGGQVDTEAFF; DNA: TGTGCCAGCAGCCAAGGTGGGGGACAGGTTGACACTGAAGCTTTCTTT
size: .; J: TRBJ2-3; D: .; V: TRBV11-2; CDR3: CASSSDRNTQYF; DNA: TGTGCCAGCAGCTCAGACAGGAATACGCAGTATTTT
size: few; J: TRBJ1-1; D: TRBD1; V: TRBV6-1; CDR3: CASSEATGLLNTEAFF; DNA: TGTGCCAGCAGTGAAGCGACAGGGTTACTGAACACTGAAGCTTTCTTT
size: .; J: TRBJ1-2; D: TRBD1; V: TRBV7-6; CDR3: CASSYRTGLDYGYTF; DNA: TGTGCCAGCAGCTACCGGACAGGGCTTGACTATGGCTACACCTTC
size: .; J: TRBJ1-2; D: TRBD1; V: TRBV6-5; CDR3: CASGPGQLYGYTF; DNA: TGTGCCAGCGGTCCGGGACAGCTTTATGGCTACACCTTC
size: .; J: TRBJ2-2; D: TRBD2; V: TRBV7-2; CDR3: CASSLSREGTGELFF; DNA: TGTGCCAGCAGCTTAAGCAGGGAGGGCACCGGGGAGCTGTTTTTT
size: .; J: TRBJ2-1; D: .; V: TRBV11-2; CDR3: CASSLGAGPGNEQFF; DNA: TGTGCCAGCAGCTTAGGGGCAGGGCCAGGGAATGAGCAGTTCTTC
size: .; J: TRBJ2-3; D: .; V: TRBV5-6; CDR3: CASSYSGTTDTQYF; DNA: TGTGCCAGCAGCTACTCCGGGACAACAGATACGCAGTATTTT
size: .; J: TRBJ1-1; D: .; V: TRBV6-1; CDR3: CASSEFPRNTEAFF; DNA: TGTGCCAGCAGTGAATTCCCGCGAAACACTGAAGCTTTCTTT
size: .; J: TRBJ2-1; D: TRBD2; V: TRBV5-1; CDR3: CASSLASGSYNEQFF; DNA: TGCGCCAGCAGCTTGGCTAGCGGGAGCTACAATGAGCAGTTCTTC
size: few; J: TRBJ1-2; D: .; V: TRBV19; CDR3: CASRAAGSDSGYTF; DNA: TGTGCCAGTAGAGCTGCCGGGAGCGACAGTGGCTACACCTTC
size: few; J: TRBJ1-1; D: TRBD1; V: TRBV10-3; CDR3: CAISGRDRDTEAFF; DNA: TGTGCCATCAGTGGAAGGGACAGGGACACTGAAGCTTTCTTT
size: .; J: TRBJ2-3; D: TRBD1; V: TRBV2; CDR3: CASRETGGATDTQYF; DNA: TGTGCCAGCAGGGAGACAGGGGGCGCGACAGATACGCAGTATTTT
size: .; J: TRBJ2-5; D: .; V: TRBV5-5; CDR3: CASSLGAGIETQYF; DNA: TGTGCCAGCAGCTTGGGGGCAGGGATAGAGACCCAGTACTTC
size: few; J: TRBJ2-3; D: .; V: TRBV5-1; CDR3: CASSTPGTRTDTQYF; DNA: TGCGCCAGCAGCACACCAGGGACTCGCACAGATACGCAGTATTTT
size: once; J: TRBJ1-2; D: .; V: TRBV7-9; CDR3: CASSLDSNYGYTF; DNA: TGTGCCAGCAGCCTGGACAGTAACTATGGCTACACCTTC
size: .; J: TRBJ1-1; D: .; V: TRBV6-1; CDR3: CASSERGNTEAFF; DNA: TGTGCCAGCAGTGAAAGGGGAAACACTGAAGCTTTCTTT
size: .; J: TRBJ2-2; D: TRBD1; V: TRBV25-1; CDR3: CASSSTSGTGYTGELFF; DNA: TGTGCCAGCAGTTCCACCTCCGGGACAGGGTACACCGGGGAGCTGTTTTTT
size: .; J: TRBJ2-2; D: .; V: TRBV28; CDR3: CASSFWTATNTGELFF; DNA: TGTGCCAGCAGTTTCTGGACAGCTACGAACACCGGGGAGCTGTTTTTT
size: .; J: TRBJ1-5; D: .; V: TRBV6-1; CDR3: CASRQGGNSNQPQHF; DNA: TGTGCCAGCAGACAAGGGGGAAATAGCAATCAGCCCCAGCATTTT
size: .; J: TRBJ1-4; D: TRBD1; V: TRBV28; CDR3: CASSLVGTGPEKLFF; DNA: TGTGCCAGCAGTTTGGTCGGGACAGGGCCTGAAAAACTGTTTTTT
size: .; J: TRBJ2-1; D: TRBD1; V: TRBV4-1; CDR3: CASSTGGAGNEQFF; DNA: TGCGCCAGCTCCACAGGGGGCGCAGGTAATGAGCAGTTCTTC
size: .; J: TRBJ2-5; D: TRBD2; V: TRBV5-1; CDR3: CASSSTSARETQYF; DNA: TGCGCCAGCAGCTCGACTAGCGCAAGGGAGACCCAGTACTTC
size: .; J: TRBJ2-3; D: TRBD2; V: TRBV6-1; CDR3: CASSDTSGRTSTDTQYF; DNA: TGTGCCAGCAGTGACACTAGCGGGAGAACTAGCACAGATACGCAGTATTTT
size: .; J: TRBJ1-5; D: TRBD1; V: TRBV19; CDR3: CASSIQGQGNQPQHF; DNA: TGTGCCAGTAGTATACAGGGACAGGGAAATCAGCCCCAGCATTTT
size: few; J: TRBJ1-4; D: TRBD1; V: TRBV5-4; CDR3: CASSLGGSPRGKLFF; DNA: TGTGCCAGCAGCTTAGGGGGCAGCCCGAGGGGGAAACTGTTTTTT
size: .; J: TRBJ1-1; D: .; V: TRBV30; CDR3: CAWSHGSPEAFF; DNA: TGTGCCTGGAGTCATGGGAGTCCTGAAGCTTTCTTT
size: .; J: TRBJ1-1; D: TRBD1; V: TRBV6-1; CDR3: CASSQRQGGFAEAFF; DNA: TGTGCCAGCAGTCAAAGACAGGGCGGGTTCGCTGAAGCTTTCTTT
size: .; J: TRBJ1-2; D: TRBD1; V: TRBV6-5; CDR3: CASSYHRGSNYGYTF; DNA: TGTGCCAGCAGTTATCACAGGGGATCTAACTATGGCTACACCTTC
size: few; J: TRBJ1-5; D: TRBD1; V: TRBV7-8; CDR3: CASSLALATGIHQPQHF; DNA: TGTGCCAGCAGCTTAGCTCTTGCGACAGGGATCCACCAGCCCCAGCATTTT
size: few; J: TRBJ2-2; D: .; V: TRBV6-1; CDR3: CASQQYTGELFF; DNA: TGTGCCAGTCAACAGTACACCGGGGAGCTGTTTTTT
size: once; J: TRBJ1-4; D: .; V: TRBV28; CDR3: CASNREGINEKLFF; DNA: TGTGCCAGCAACCGGGAGGGGATTAATGAAAAACTGTTTTTT
size: .; J: TRBJ2-3; D: .; V: TRBV7-8; CDR3: CASSLEGRGSTDTQYF; DNA: TGTGCCAGCAGCTTAGAGGGGCGGGGTAGCACAGATACGCAGTATTTT
size: .; J: TRBJ2-5; D: TRBD2; V: TRBV29-1; CDR3: CSVISAGEGTQYF; DNA: TGCAGCGTTATTTCAGCGGGAGAGGGGACCCAGTACTTC
size: .; J: TRBJ2-3; D: .; V: TRBV6-1; CDR3: CASHGLTGTDTQYF; DNA: TGTGCCAGCCACGGGTTGACTGGCACAGATACGCAGTATTTT
size: .; J: TRBJ2-1; D: .; V: TRBV5-6; CDR3: CASSSLAQNEQFF; DNA: TGTGCCAGCAGCTCCCTAGCGCAAAATGAGCAGTTCTTC
size: few; J: TRBJ2-7; D: TRBD2; V: TRBV29-1; CDR3: CSEPGKRGTYEQYF; DNA: TGCAGCGAACCCGGGAAGCGGGGCACCTACGAGCAGTACTTC
size: .; J: TRBJ1-5; D: .; V: TRBV6-5; CDR3: CASSSKGGGGPQHF; DNA: TGTGCCAGCAGCTCTAAGGGGGGGGGAGGGCCCCAGCATTTT
size: .; J: TRBJ2-6; D: .; V: TRBV30; CDR3: CAWSVRGSGANVLTF; DNA: TGTGCCTGGAGTGTACGCGGCTCTGGGGCCAACGTCCTGACTTTC
size: .; J: TRBJ1-2; D: .; V: TRBV6-1; CDR3: CASSPGGPSYTF; DNA: TGTGCCAGCAGCCCTGGGGGCCCGAGCTACACCTTC
size: .; J: TRBJ2-5; D: TRBD2; V: TRBV19; CDR3: CASSKTSVGGETQYF; DNA: TGTGCCAGTAGTAAGACTAGCGTTGGGGGAGAGACCCAGTACTTC